The 15 T cell receptor beta chains below all came from one sample that was sequenced in a study of Ad26.COV2.S vaccination and SARS-CoV-2 variants. The treatment is: 15 to 20 received Ad26.COV2.S at low or high dose, single or two shots; 5 received placebo; per-sample allocation not given. Specimen acquisition occurred on day 63 following the initial vaccine or placebo injection. Assay: immunoSEQ multiplex PCR; the TCRdb copy retains only in-frame clones and omits some. This sample carries about 680,000 clones, roughly nine tenths of them seen once, and the ten largest clones take approximately 1.5%. This specimen was peripheral blood, taken in a trial of Ad26.COV2.S vaccine versus placebo. The receptors derive from a person between 18 and 65 years old who received the Ad26.COV2.S COVID-19 vaccine or a placebo.

This chain links TRBV18 with TRBJ1-2; D is undetermined. The CDR3 is 15 amino acids. V was pared by 6 bases and J by 1 base, with 15 bases between. Germline CDR1 reads KGHSH; CDR2 reads LQKENI. The CDR3 coding sequence is TGTGCCAGCTCCCGATCGGGAGACCTTAACTATGGCTACACCTTC. Encoded protein: CASSRSGDLNYGYTF. Full variable domain (remainder filled in from reference TRBV18 and TRBJ1-2): NAGVMQNPRHLVRRRGQEARLRCSPMKGHSHVYWYRQLPEEGLKFMVYLQKENIIDESGMPKERFSAEFPKEGPSILRIQQVVRGDSAAYFCASSRSGDLNYGYTFGSGTRLTVV.

This clone was observed a few times. The gene calls are TRBV5-4 and TRBJ2-5; TRBD2 agrees at 11 bases. This CDR3 is built from 16 residues. CDR1 is SGHNT, CDR2 YYREEE, per germline (reference sequence). V shed 2 bases, J shed 4 bases, and the junction held 7 bases outside the gene matches. The CDR3 DNA follows: TGTGCCAGCAGCTTTACTAGCGGGAGATCAGGAGAGACCCAGTACTTC. Translating it yields CASSFTSGRSGETQYF.

DNA of the CDR3: TGCAGTGCTAGTGGTTCTAGCGGGAGGCCCGTATTCACAGATACGCAGTATTTT. The encoded protein is CSASGSSGRPVFTDTQYF. This rearrangement joins TRBV20-1 to TRBJ2-3, with 11 bases that match TRBD2. The length of the CDR3 is 18 residues. J gave up 2 bases and V 3 bases, and 13 bases lay outside the gene matches. Germline V gives CDR1 DFQATT, CDR2 SNEGSKA (reference sequence).

The chain employs TRBV11-3 and TRBJ2-2; the D is unclear. Trimming pared 5 bases from V and 5 bases from J, leaving 12 bases between. Germline V gene lookup returns CDR1 SGHNT and CDR2 YENEEA. CDR3 length: 14 residues. CDR3 amino acids: CASSPRKGTGELFF. Here the CDR3 DNA reads TGTGCCAGCAGCCCCCGGAAAGGTACCGGGGAGCTGTTTTTT. The variable domain in full, with the rest retrieved from reference TRBV11-3 and TRBJ2-2, is EAGVVQSPRYKIIEKKQPVAFWCNPISGHNTLYWYLQNLGQGPELLIRYENEEAVDDSQLPKDRFSAERLKGVDSTLKIQPAELGDSAVYLCASSPRKGTGELFFGEGSRLTVL.

The chain employs TRBV10-3 and TRBJ1-4; D remains ambiguous. The CDR3 runs 15 residues. Looked up from germline, CDR1 is ENHRY and CDR2 is SYGVKD. Trimming left V 0 bases short and J 8 bases short, with 13 bases between. In DNA form, the CDR3 reads TGTGCCATCAGTGAGTCATACCGCTATGGGGAAAAACTGTTTTTT. Protein product: CAISESYRYGEKLFF.

The V call is TRBV19, the J call TRBJ1-2; TRBD1 might be the D (5 bases). CDR3 length: 13 amino acids. The germline V and J ends were trimmed by 3 bases and 3 bases, with 8 bases remaining between them. The germline V gene has CDR1 LNHDA and CDR2 SQIVND (reference sequence). The CDR3: CASSIVTDYGYTF. DNA of the CDR3: TGTGCCAGTAGTATCGTGACAGACTATGGCTACACCTTC.

The chain's CDR3 is CASSARDLNTGELFF. The CDR3 DNA reads TGTGCCAGCTCCGCACGGGACTTAAACACCGGGGAGCTGTTTTTT. The chain couples TRBV18 to TRBJ2-2, with D possibly matching TRBD2 (6 bases). Per the germline V gene, CDR1 is KGHSH and CDR2 is LQKENI. V lost 6 bases and J lost 2, with 13 bases in between. The CDR3 runs to 15 residues. Using reference TRBV18 and TRBJ2-2 for the parts outside the CDR3, the full variable domain is NAGVMQNPRHLVRRRGQEARLRCSPMKGHSHVYWYRQLPEEGLKFMVYLQKENIIDESGMPKERFSAEFPKEGPSILRIQQVVRGDSAAYFCASSARDLNTGELFFGEGSRLTVL.

The J gene is TRBJ1-2, the V gene TRBV3-1 (or the pseudogene TRBV3-2), with a possible D match to TRBD1 (6 bases). Per the germline V gene, CDR1 is LGHDT and CDR2 is YNNKEL (reference sequence). The CDR3 totals 14 residues. Trimming took 3 bases from V and 4 from J, leaving 12 bases between them. Written as DNA, the CDR3 is TGTGCCAGCAGCCACCAAACAGGGTCCTATGGCTACACCTTC. Translated, it gives CASSHQTGSYGYTF.

The chain is built from TRBV11-3 and TRBJ1-5; possible D gene TRBD1, 5 bases. The CDR3 sequence is 13 residues long. Germline CDR1 is SGHNT and CDR2 is YENEEA. Trimming took 5 bases from V and 7 from J, leaving 12 bases between them. CDR3 protein: CASSPMGPQPQHF. The CDR3 DNA is TGTGCCAGCAGCCCCATGGGGCCCCAGCCCCAGCATTTT.

V usage is TRBV15 and J usage is TRBJ2-2, with D tentatively TRBD1 (6 bases). This CDR3 has 15 residues. Trimming pared 2 bases from V and 7 bases from J, leaving 14 bases between. In germline, CDR1 is LNHNV, CDR2 YYDKDF (reference sequence). The CDR3 loop is CATSRNIQGNGELFF. In nucleotides, the CDR3 is TGTGCCACCAGCAGAAACATTCAGGGGAACGGGGAGCTGTTTTTT.

This rearrangement joins TRBV5-1 to TRBJ2-3; 7 bases map to TRBD2. The CDR3 has 16 amino acids. Losses at the gene ends were 3 bases for V and 1 base for J; bases not matched to a gene: 8. Germline values: CDR1 SGHRS, CDR2 YFSETQ. CDR3 DNA sequence: TGCGCCAGCAGCTCTGGAGGGGCGGGGGGCACAGATACGCAGTATTTT. Amino acids: CASSSGGAGGTDTQYF. The full variable domain, in which reference TRBV5-1 and TRBJ2-3 provide the parts outside the CDR3, is KAGVTQTPRYLIKTRGQQVTLSCSPISGHRSVSWYQQTPGQGLQFLFEYFSETQRNKGNFPGRFSGRQFSNSRSEMNVSTLELGDSALYLCASSSGGAGGTDTQYFGPGTRLTVL.

This clone was seen once. This sequence joins TRBV13 and TRBJ2-7; D is uncertain. Germline CDR1 is PRHDT and CDR2 is FYEKMQ (reference sequence). V was trimmed by 2 bases and J by 2 bases, leaving 4 bases between them. There are 12 residues in the CDR3. The CDR3 DNA follows: TGTGCCAGCAGCTTAAAGCCCTACGAGCAGTACTTC. Its translation: CASSLKPYEQYF.

This clone was seen only a few times. The V gene is TRBV4-2, the J gene TRBJ2-2; no reliable D call. Germline CDR1 reads LGHNA; CDR2 reads YNFKEQ. The V end was cut by 2 bases, the J end by 2 bases, with 15 bases between. This CDR3 has 17 amino acids. The CDR3 DNA reads as TGTGCCAGCAGCCAACCCAGAGGCGGAACAAACACCGGGGAGCTGTTTTTT. It encodes CASSQPRGGTNTGELFF.

The chain carries TRBV15 and TRBJ2-5; no reliable D call. V dropped 0 bases and J dropped 1 base, with 6 bases sitting between them. In germline, CDR1 is LNHNV, CDR2 YYDKDF (reference sequence). This CDR3 contains 14 residues. The CDR3 nucleotides are TGTGCCACCAGCAGAGACCCCACCCAAGAGACCCAGTACTTC. Translation: CATSRDPTQETQYF.

V gene TRBV6-5 combines with J gene TRBJ1-5, with D possibly matching TRBD1 (5 bases). CDR1 and CDR2 (germline): MNHEY, SVGAGI. V shed 2 bases and J shed 6 bases, with 14 bases lying between them. The CDR3 covers 15 residues. Written as DNA, the CDR3 is TGTGCCAGCAGTTACGACCAGGGCCTCGGTCAGCCCCAGCATTTT. Protein sequence: CASSYDQGLGQPQHF.